The rows below give T cell receptor beta chains drawn from one sample of a study of lymphopenia after photon versus proton radiotherapy. Method: immunoSEQ multiplex PCR; TCRdb's copy keeps in-frame clones and lacks some. The table lists roughly 45,000 clones, 65% to 90% of them singletons. This sample comprised peripheral blood, obtained from a patient treated with photon-based radiotherapy. All receptors derive from a man between 40 and 49 years old with gastric cancer. Each CDR3 is given with its conserved first and last residue. D genes are given only for firm matches. A row's size may be missing; if present it is once, few, many or a size class.

v_gene: TRBV7-9; abundance: NA; j_gene: TRBJ2-1; d_gene: NA; CDR3aa: CASSSDRYDNEQFF; CDR3nt: TGTGCCAGCAGCTCCGACAGGTACGACAATGAGCAGTTCTTC
v_gene: TRBV7-9; abundance: few; j_gene: TRBJ2-7; d_gene: TRBD1; CDR3aa: CASSSRRGPYEQYF; CDR3nt: TGTGCCAGCAGCTCCCGCAGGGGGCCGTACGAGCAGTACTTC
v_gene: TRBV5-8; abundance: NA; j_gene: TRBJ2-1; d_gene: NA; CDR3aa: CASSLEAGARDNEQFF; CDR3nt: TGTGCCAGCAGCTTGGAGGCAGGGGCCCGCGACAATGAGCAGTTCTTC
v_gene: TRBV25-1; abundance: few; j_gene: TRBJ1-2; d_gene: NA; CDR3aa: CASSREGNYGYTF; CDR3nt: TGTGCCAGCTCCCGGGAGGGTAACTATGGCTACACCTTC
v_gene: TRBV2; abundance: NA; j_gene: TRBJ2-3; d_gene: TRBD1; CDR3aa: CASSENWDRGQDTQYF; CDR3nt: TGTGCCAGCAGTGAAAATTGGGACAGGGGGCAAGATACGCAGTATTTT
v_gene: TRBV20-1; abundance: NA; j_gene: TRBJ2-5; d_gene: NA; CDR3aa: CSADSQETQYF; CDR3nt: TGCAGTGCGGACAGCCAAGAGACCCAGTACTTC
v_gene: TRBV7-2; abundance: NA; j_gene: TRBJ1-6; d_gene: NA; CDR3aa: CASRSAGSNSPLHF; CDR3nt: TGTGCCAGCAGGTCAGCAGGGAGTAATTCACCCCTCCACTTT
v_gene: TRBV29-1; abundance: NA; j_gene: TRBJ2-7; d_gene: TRBD1; CDR3aa: CSVSGTVYEQYF; CDR3nt: TGCAGCGTATCCGGGACAGTCTACGAGCAGTACTTC
v_gene: TRBV7-2; abundance: NA; j_gene: TRBJ1-1; d_gene: NA; CDR3aa: CASKKGGKNTEAFF; CDR3nt: TGTGCCAGCAAAAAGGGGGGCAAGAACACTGAAGCTTTCTTT
v_gene: TRBV19; abundance: NA; j_gene: TRBJ1-5; d_gene: NA; CDR3aa: CASSIIKSQPQHF; CDR3nt: TGTGCCAGTAGTATAATAAAAAGCCAGCCCCAGCATTTT
v_gene: TRBV5-4; abundance: NA; j_gene: TRBJ2-3; d_gene: TRBD1; CDR3aa: CASTWDRAGDTQYF; CDR3nt: TGTGCCAGCACTTGGGACAGGGCAGGAGATACGCAGTATTTT
v_gene: TRBV2; abundance: NA; j_gene: TRBJ1-1; d_gene: NA; CDR3aa: CASNLQGLNTEAFF; CDR3nt: TGTGCCAGCAATCTACAGGGACTGAACACTGAAGCTTTCTTT
v_gene: TRBV30; abundance: NA; j_gene: TRBJ2-5; d_gene: NA; CDR3aa: CAWSVQLAQYF; CDR3nt: TGTGCCTGGAGTGTACAACTGGCCCAGTACTTC
v_gene: TRBV5-6; abundance: NA; j_gene: TRBJ1-4; d_gene: NA; CDR3aa: CASSLGSGEREKLFF; CDR3nt: TGTGCCAGCAGCTTGGGGTCTGGGGAGAGGGAAAAACTGTTTTTT
v_gene: TRBV14; abundance: NA; j_gene: TRBJ2-1; d_gene: TRBD1; CDR3aa: CASRRQGWNEQFF; CDR3nt: TGTGCCAGCAGAAGACAGGGGTGGAATGAGCAGTTCTTC
v_gene: TRBV19; abundance: once; j_gene: TRBJ1-4; d_gene: TRBD1; CDR3aa: CASSLDRAGEKLFF; CDR3nt: TGTGCCAGTAGTCTGGACAGGGCCGGTGAAAAACTGTTTTTT
v_gene: TRBV5-6; abundance: NA; j_gene: TRBJ2-7; d_gene: NA; CDR3aa: CASSLDPGEQYF; CDR3nt: TGTGCCAGCAGCTTAGACCCCGGGGAGCAGTACTTC
v_gene: TRBV9; abundance: NA; j_gene: TRBJ2-1; d_gene: NA; CDR3aa: CASSPRGDLSSYNEQFF; CDR3nt: TGTGCCAGCAGCCCCAGGGGGGACTTAAGCTCCTACAATGAGCAGTTCTTC
v_gene: TRBV25-1; abundance: NA; j_gene: TRBJ1-1; d_gene: NA; CDR3aa: CASAGTEAFF; CDR3nt: TGTGCCAGCGCCGGCACTGAAGCTTTCTTT
v_gene: TRBV7-9; abundance: NA; j_gene: TRBJ1-2; d_gene: NA; CDR3aa: CASSPGPYVYGYTF; CDR3nt: TGTGCCAGCAGCCCGGGACCGTATGTCTATGGCTACACCTTC
v_gene: TRBV7-2; abundance: NA; j_gene: TRBJ1-6; d_gene: NA; CDR3aa: CASSPGDAAYNSPLHF; CDR3nt: TGTGCCAGCAGCCCGGGGGACGCTGCCTATAATTCACCCCTCCACTTT
v_gene: TRBV7-9; abundance: NA; j_gene: TRBJ2-7; d_gene: TRBD1; CDR3aa: CASSRTGFDEQYF; CDR3nt: TGTGCCAGCAGCCGGACAGGGTTCGACGAGCAGTACTTC
v_gene: TRBV2; abundance: NA; j_gene: TRBJ1-6; d_gene: NA; CDR3aa: CASSGRGANSPLHF; CDR3nt: TGTGCCAGCAGTGGTCGGGGGGCAAATTCACCCCTCCACTTT
v_gene: TRBV12-5; abundance: once; j_gene: TRBJ1-1; d_gene: TRBD1; CDR3aa: CASGLPSGGVGEAFF; CDR3nt: TGTGCTAGTGGTTTGCCCTCAGGGGGCGTGGGTGAAGCTTTCTTT
v_gene: TRBV5-8; abundance: once; j_gene: TRBJ2-5; d_gene: NA; CDR3aa: CASSKDPQETQYF; CDR3nt: TGTGCCAGCAGCAAGGACCCCCAAGAGACCCAGTACTTC
v_gene: TRBV5-6; abundance: NA; j_gene: TRBJ2-2; d_gene: TRBD1; CDR3aa: CASSSLGTGTGELFF; CDR3nt: TGTGCCAGCAGCAGCCTAGGGACAGGGACCGGGGAGCTGTTTTTT
v_gene: TRBV27; abundance: NA; j_gene: TRBJ2-5; d_gene: TRBD1; CDR3aa: CASSSGTGGVETQYF; CDR3nt: TGTGCCAGCAGCTCCGGGACAGGGGGTGTAGAGACCCAGTACTTC
v_gene: TRBV5-4; abundance: NA; j_gene: TRBJ2-3; d_gene: NA; CDR3aa: CASSLGGDTQYF; CDR3nt: TGTGCCAGCAGCTTGGGGGGGGATACGCAGTATTTT
v_gene: TRBV19; abundance: NA; j_gene: TRBJ1-4; d_gene: NA; CDR3aa: CASSHAQGGEKLFF; CDR3nt: TGTGCCAGTAGTCACGCTCAGGGTGGTGAAAAACTGTTTTTT
v_gene: TRBV7-2; abundance: NA; j_gene: TRBJ2-2; d_gene: NA; CDR3aa: CASSQQATGELFF; CDR3nt: TGTGCCAGCAGCCAACAGGCCACCGGGGAGCTGTTTTTT
v_gene: TRBV7-3; abundance: NA; j_gene: TRBJ1-5; d_gene: TRBD1; CDR3aa: CASSSDRDQPQHF; CDR3nt: TGTGCCAGCAGCTCCGACAGGGACCAGCCCCAGCATTTT
v_gene: TRBV19; abundance: NA; j_gene: TRBJ2-2; d_gene: NA; CDR3aa: CASSIDPTGGTGELFF; CDR3nt: TGTGCCAGTAGTATAGATCCGACAGGTGGAACCGGGGAGCTGTTTTTT
v_gene: TRBV5-4; abundance: NA; j_gene: TRBJ1-1; d_gene: NA; CDR3aa: CASSSTRWVRNTEAFF; CDR3nt: TGTGCCAGCAGCTCCACTAGGTGGGTGCGGAACACTGAAGCTTTCTTT
v_gene: TRBV4-2; abundance: NA; j_gene: TRBJ2-3; d_gene: TRBD2; CDR3aa: CASSPGVGSGGPYTDTQYF; CDR3nt: TGTGCCAGCAGCCCAGGGGTAGGTAGCGGGGGGCCGTACACAGATACGCAGTATTTT
v_gene: TRBV5-4; abundance: once; j_gene: TRBJ2-5; d_gene: NA; CDR3aa: CASSQQETQYF; CDR3nt: TGTGCCAGCAGTCAGCAAGAGACCCAGTACTTC
v_gene: TRBV9; abundance: NA; j_gene: TRBJ1-6; d_gene: TRBD1; CDR3aa: CASSVGTGGNSPLHF; CDR3nt: TGTGCCAGCAGCGTTGGGACAGGGGGTAATTCACCCCTCCACTTT
v_gene: TRBV5-1; abundance: NA; j_gene: TRBJ1-2; d_gene: TRBD1; CDR3aa: CASSLGKDRGGYTF; CDR3nt: TGCGCCAGCAGCTTGGGAAAGGACAGGGGTGGCTACACCTTC
v_gene: TRBV7-3; abundance: NA; j_gene: TRBJ2-3; d_gene: NA; CDR3aa: CASSLGSGGLSTDTQYF; CDR3nt: TGTGCCAGCAGCTTAGGATCGGGCGGGCTAAGCACAGATACGCAGTATTTT
v_gene: TRBV10-3; abundance: NA; j_gene: TRBJ2-1; d_gene: TRBD2; CDR3aa: CAISASSGGDEQFF; CDR3nt: TGTGCCATCAGTGCTTCTAGCGGGGGTGATGAGCAGTTCTTC
v_gene: TRBV29-1; abundance: NA; j_gene: TRBJ2-3; d_gene: NA; CDR3aa: CSAPIPGLADTQYF; CDR3nt: TGCAGCGCTCCGATACCCGGACTCGCAGATACGCAGTATTTT
v_gene: TRBV2; abundance: NA; j_gene: TRBJ2-1; d_gene: NA; CDR3aa: CASSDPGQGSNEQFF; CDR3nt: TGTGCCAGCAGTGACCCGGGCCAGGGTTCCAATGAGCAGTTCTTC
v_gene: TRBV13; abundance: NA; j_gene: TRBJ1-3; d_gene: NA; CDR3aa: CASSIGAAGNTIYF; CDR3nt: TGTGCCAGCAGCATCGGGGCGGCTGGAAACACCATATATTTT
v_gene: TRBV6-6; abundance: NA; j_gene: TRBJ2-1; d_gene: TRBD1; CDR3aa: CASSSGTGVEQFF; CDR3nt: TGTGCCAGCAGTTCCGGGACAGGGGTCGAGCAGTTCTTC
v_gene: TRBV18; abundance: NA; j_gene: TRBJ2-2; d_gene: NA; CDR3aa: CASSRQNTGELFF; CDR3nt: TGTGCCAGCTCACGACAGAACACCGGGGAGCTGTTTTTT
v_gene: TRBV5-1; abundance: NA; j_gene: TRBJ2-6; d_gene: NA; CDR3aa: CASSLEGTGANVLTF; CDR3nt: TGCGCCAGCAGCTTGGAGGGCACTGGGGCCAACGTCCTGACTTTC
v_gene: TRBV27; abundance: NA; j_gene: TRBJ1-1; d_gene: NA; CDR3aa: CASSLMVGGEAFF; CDR3nt: TGTGCCAGCAGTTTAATGGTCGGGGGTGAAGCTTTCTTT
v_gene: TRBV2; abundance: once; j_gene: TRBJ2-7; d_gene: TRBD2; CDR3aa: CASSETGGPYEQYF; CDR3nt: TGTGCCAGCAGTGAGACGGGGGGTCCCTACGAGCAGTACTTC
v_gene: TRBV5-6; abundance: NA; j_gene: TRBJ2-3; d_gene: TRBD1; CDR3aa: CASSWGQGYTDTQYF; CDR3nt: TGTGCCAGCAGCTGGGGACAGGGATACACAGATACGCAGTATTTT
v_gene: TRBV5-4; abundance: NA; j_gene: TRBJ2-7; d_gene: NA; CDR3aa: CASSVGTAYEQYF; CDR3nt: TGTGCCAGCAGCGTTGGGACCGCCTACGAGCAGTACTTC
v_gene: TRBV2; abundance: NA; j_gene: TRBJ2-2; d_gene: NA; CDR3aa: CASTRPGGTGELFF; CDR3nt: TGTGCCAGCACCCGTCCCGGAGGGACCGGGGAGCTGTTTTTT
v_gene: TRBV11-2; abundance: NA; j_gene: TRBJ2-3; d_gene: NA; CDR3aa: CASLSGTDTQYF; CDR3nt: TGTGCCAGCCTTAGCGGCACAGATACGCAGTATTTT
v_gene: TRBV4-2; abundance: NA; j_gene: TRBJ2-7; d_gene: TRBD1; CDR3aa: CASSQGRDSSYEQYF; CDR3nt: TGTGCCAGCAGCCAAGGAAGGGACAGCTCCTACGAGCAGTACTTC
v_gene: TRBV6-6; abundance: NA; j_gene: TRBJ2-5; d_gene: NA; CDR3aa: CASSYSQGKVGETQYF; CDR3nt: TGTGCCAGCAGTTACTCGCAAGGGAAGGTGGGAGAGACCCAGTACTTC
v_gene: TRBV2; abundance: NA; j_gene: TRBJ1-6; d_gene: NA; CDR3aa: CASMSGRGSPLHF; CDR3nt: TGTGCCAGCATGTCTGGTAGGGGATCACCCCTCCACTTT
v_gene: TRBV18; abundance: NA; j_gene: TRBJ1-2; d_gene: TRBD1; CDR3aa: CASSGTGNNYGYTF; CDR3nt: TGTGCCAGCTCCGGGACAGGGAATAACTATGGCTACACCTTC